This entry is about one TCR beta chain. These data belong to a study of shared clonotypes between healthy human individuals. In the original workflow: ImmunoSEQ output held junction-only sequences without quality scores, so filtering differed. Assay used: immunoSEQ multiplex PCR; TCRdb lists only in-frame clones, some missing. The V and J calls and clone size are taken from that table; D and trimming were inferred from the DNA. The sample lists under 1,100,000 clones; about 75% were seen once. The ends lost 2 bases at V and 3 bases at J; junction bases unmatched: 6. Per the germline V gene, CDR1 is SGHDN and CDR2 is FVKESK. CDR3 size: 17 residues.

Sequencing was performed on memory CD4+ T cells sorted from blood. Subset here: CD45RA-negative fraction. This TCR came from a man aged 18-30 years in good health. The chain has TRBV14 and TRBJ2-3; 12 bases agree with TRBD2. In nucleotides, the CDR3 is TGTGCCAGCAGCCAACGGACTAGCGGGGTGGGAACAGATACGCAGTATTTT. Amino acids: CASSQRTSGVGTDTQYF.